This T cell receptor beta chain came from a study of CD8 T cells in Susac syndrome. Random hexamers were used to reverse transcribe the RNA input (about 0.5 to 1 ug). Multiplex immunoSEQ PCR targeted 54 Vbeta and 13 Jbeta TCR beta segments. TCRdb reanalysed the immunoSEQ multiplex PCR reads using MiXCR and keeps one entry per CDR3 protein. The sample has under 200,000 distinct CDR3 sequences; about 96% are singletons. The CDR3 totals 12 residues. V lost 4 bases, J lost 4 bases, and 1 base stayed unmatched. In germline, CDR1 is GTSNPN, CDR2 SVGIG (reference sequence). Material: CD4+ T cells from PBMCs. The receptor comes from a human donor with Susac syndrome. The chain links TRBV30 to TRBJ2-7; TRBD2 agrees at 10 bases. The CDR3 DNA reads TGTGCCTGGACTAGCGGGAGTTACGAGCAGTACTTC. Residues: CAWTSGSYEQYF.